These 5 T cell receptor beta chains came from one sample sequenced in a study of cytomegalovirus exposure and HLA in healthy donors. Researchers ran the PCR with 60 Vbeta and 13 Jbeta primers. Data came from immunoSEQ multiplex PCR; TCRdb stores just in-frame clones and leaves some out. The sample records about 140,000 clones, 73% being singletons. The material sequenced was PBMCs. Receptors originate from a woman aged 40 to 50 in good health and CMV-seronegative.

The gene calls are TRBV28 and TRBJ1-3; 8 bases map to TRBD1. The V segment lost 1 base and the J segment 0 bases; nucleotides outside the gene matches: 8. Per the germline V gene, CDR1 is MDHEN and CDR2 is SYDVKM. There are 18 residues in the CDR3. CDR3 sequence reads: CASSLLQGQDPSGNTIYF. The CDR3 DNA reads TGTGCCAGCAGTTTATTACAGGGACAGGACCCCTCTGGAAACACCATATATTTT.

This chain connects TRBV6-5 to TRBJ1-2; D may be TRBD1 (5 bases). Trimming took off 0 bases at V and 12 bases at J, with 17 bases between the two ends. The CDR3 contains 14 residues. Germline CDR1 is MNHEY and CDR2 is SVGAGI. The CDR3: CASSYSPGTAPDTF. The CDR3 coding sequence is TGTGCCAGCAGTTACTCCCCAGGGACTGCGCCAGACACCTTC.

The chain joins TRBV5-1 to TRBJ1-1; 7 bases map to TRBD1. Looked up from germline, CDR1 is SGHRS and CDR2 is YFSETQ. The trim removed 0 bases at V and 3 bases at J, leaving 23 bases unmatched. This CDR3 has 21 amino acids. The CDR3 is CASSLEGGKRFGTETDTEAFF. For the CDR3, the DNA is TGCGCCAGCAGCTTGGAAGGGGGCAAAAGGTTCGGGACGGAGACGGACACTGAAGCTTTCTTT.

This chain links TRBV15 with TRBJ2-3; 10 bases agree with TRBD2. V gave up 0 bases and J gave up 3 bases; unmatched junction bases: 3. The CDR3 consists of 16 residues. Germline V gives CDR1 LNHNV, CDR2 YYDKDF (reference sequence). The CDR3 here is CATSRETSGVTDTQYF. The DNA for the CDR3 is TGTGCCACCAGCAGAGAAACTAGCGGGGTAACAGATACGCAGTATTTT.

The rearrangement links TRBV30 to TRBJ2-3; 13 bases match TRBD2. The germline V gene encodes CDR1 GTSNPN and CDR2 SVGIG (reference sequence). The ends lost 1 base at V and 3 bases at J; junction bases unmatched: 7. The CDR3 length is 17 residues. CDR3 sequence (DNA): TGTGCCTGGAGTGCTACTAGCGGGGGGGCCGGTACAGATACGCAGTATTTT. Translating gives CAWSATSGGAGTDTQYF.